This entry features one T cell receptor (beta chain) sequence. Its antigen is still unknown. It has no much larger one-base neighbor in the sample; base qualities were not kept. The junction shows trimming of 4 bases on V and 0 bases on J, plus 5 bases between the germline ends. From the cysteine through the phenylalanine, the CDR3 covers 12 amino acids. Only CDR3 DNA remains: 36 bases, in frame from the first base. The germline V gene encodes CDR1 SGHKS and CDR2 YYEKEE (reference sequence). The immunoSEQ Assay, a bias-controlled multiplex PCR, was used to amplify TCRbeta CDR3 regions from genomic DNA. Per the authors' processing: Nucleated cell counts per sample were estimated from amplification of reference gene primers within the assay. To quantify the absolute abundance of each unique TCRbeta CDR3 rearrangement, sequence reads were collapsed and filtered. For each sample, productive Simpson clonality was calculated as the square root of Simpson's diversity index over productive rearrangements. TCRdb stores this immuneACCESS table with in-frame sequences only. Part of the clones is absent; in the studies checked, under half of the shortfall reflects unresolved V genes, and no reason is known for the rest. The V and J calls and clone size were taken over from that table, and D and trimming were inferred from the DNA. Counted in this sample were some 200,000 clones; roughly 78% of them appeared once. Together, the top ten hold roughly 12% of the sample.

This entry belongs to a study of blood T cell repertoires in COVID-19 (dated by TCRdb to 2018 to 2021). In terms of the full investigation: Samples covering the acute and convalescent phases of COVID-19 were provided by collaborators in the United States, Italy and Spain. The prospective study material was composed of cDNA or gDNA derived from T cells, B-cell-depleted T cells, or PBMCs. The dataset comprised deeply sampled blood TCRbeta repertoires from subjects exposed to, actively infected with, or recovered from COVID-19. The repertoires were made available in a free public database intended to serve as a resource for research on the immune response to SARS-CoV-2. The samples were drawn from the first 160 participants of the ongoing ImmuneRACE study and from over 950 subjects provided by 6 global collaborators. A de-identified subject ID, COVID-19 status, age in years and sex were almost always included in the sample metadata. HLA class I and class II types, where available, came from metadata supplied by the sample provider rather than from assay-based typing. Points the paper makes about the study in general: The quantity of clinical and demographic metadata differed by source and by participant and was supplied without curation.

Collaborating institutions collected whole blood in K2EDTA tubes following their own protocols. For TCRbeta analysis, collaborator samples were shipped as frozen whole blood, as isolated PBMCs, or as DNA extracted from either sample type. The rearranged chain carries TRBV5-5 and TRBJ2-7, with no confident D gene call. This sequence originates from a woman between 40 and 50 years old with acute or convalescent COVID-19. The sequencing sample was made of peripheral blood. The CDR3 is CASSLSSYEQYF. The DNA sequence is TGTGCCAGCAGCCTCAGCTCCTACGAGCAGTACTTC.